This T cell receptor beta chain was sequenced for a study of T cell responses to AZD1222 COVID-19 vaccine. Study-level findings and limits: Baseline serostatus was positive in only 5 to 7 AZD1222 recipients. Reportedly, close to half of spike-specific TCRs are directed against unmutated variant regions. Repertoire sampling was restricted to post-peak T cell response timepoints.

CDR1 is SGDLS, CDR2 YYNGEE, per germline. V was trimmed by 0 bases and J by 2 bases, leaving 12 bases between them. CDR3 length: 15 amino acids. The repertoire was sequenced with immunoSEQ multiplex PCR; TCRdb's copy has only in-frame clones and lacks some. The sample has 83,000 or so clones, roughly 90% seen once. Comment on this clone: The antigen is not known.

V is TRBV9 and J is TRBJ2-7; D is unresolved. The source was peripheral blood, collected on day 0 of MenACWY control vaccination. The source of this sequence is an adult in good health. The CDR3 here is CASSVAGGNPYEQYF. The CDR3, as DNA: TGTGCCAGCAGCGTAGCTGGCGGAAACCCCTACGAGCAGTACTTC.